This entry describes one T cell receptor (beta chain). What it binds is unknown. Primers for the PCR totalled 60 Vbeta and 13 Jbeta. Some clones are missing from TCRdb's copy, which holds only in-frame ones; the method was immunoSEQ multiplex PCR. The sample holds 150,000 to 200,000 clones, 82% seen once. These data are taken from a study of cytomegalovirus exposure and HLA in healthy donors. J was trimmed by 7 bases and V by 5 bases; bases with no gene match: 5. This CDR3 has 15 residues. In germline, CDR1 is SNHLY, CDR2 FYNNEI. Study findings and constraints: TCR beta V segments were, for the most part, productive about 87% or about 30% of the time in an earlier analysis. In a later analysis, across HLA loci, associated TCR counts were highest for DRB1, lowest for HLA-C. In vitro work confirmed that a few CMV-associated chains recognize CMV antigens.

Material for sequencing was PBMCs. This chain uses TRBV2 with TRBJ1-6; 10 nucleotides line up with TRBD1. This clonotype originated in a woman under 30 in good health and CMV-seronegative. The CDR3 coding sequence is TGTGCCAGCAGTAAAAGGACAGGGGGAAATTCACCCCTCCACTTT. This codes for CASSKRTGGNSPLHF.